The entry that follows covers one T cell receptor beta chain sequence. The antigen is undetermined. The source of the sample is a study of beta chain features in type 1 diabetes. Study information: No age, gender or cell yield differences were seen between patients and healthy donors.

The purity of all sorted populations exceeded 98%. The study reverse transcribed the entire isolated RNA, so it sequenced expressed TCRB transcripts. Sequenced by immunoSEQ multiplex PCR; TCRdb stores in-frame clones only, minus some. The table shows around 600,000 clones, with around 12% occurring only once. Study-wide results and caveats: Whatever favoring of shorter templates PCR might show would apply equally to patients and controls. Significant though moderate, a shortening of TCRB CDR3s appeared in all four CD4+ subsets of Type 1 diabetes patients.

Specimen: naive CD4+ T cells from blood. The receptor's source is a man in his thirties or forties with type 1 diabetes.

The chain's CDR3 is CASSYSWDTFYNEQFF. For the CDR3, the DNA is TGTGCCAGCAGTTACTCCTGGGACACTTTCTACAATGAGCAGTTCTTC. The rearrangement links TRBV6-5 to TRBJ2-1, with TRBD1 as a possible D gene (6 bases). From germline, CDR1 is MNHEY and CDR2 SVGAGI. The CDR3 sequence is 16 residues long. V was pared by 0 bases and J by 3 bases, with 12 bases between.